This TCR beta chain was retrieved from a study of cytomegalovirus exposure and HLA in healthy donors. Overall study results and limits: A later analysis found TCR association rates differed by HLA locus, highest for DRB1 and lowest for HLA-C. Three chains linked to CMV were shown in vitro to be specific for CMV antigens. CMV serostatus was the sole immune exposure information available.

Note on this clone: As yet, its antigen is unknown.

This CDR3 is 13 amino acids long. V was cut by 7 bases and J by 4 bases, with 8 bases left in between. In germline, CDR1 is MNHEY, CDR2 SVGAGI. Both 60 Vbeta primers and 13 Jbeta primers went into the PCR. The table came from immunoSEQ multiplex PCR; TCRdb's copy has only in-frame clones and leaves some out. This sample's table reports tens of thousands of clones. Sequencing used PBMCs. V usage is TRBV6-5 and J usage is TRBJ2-6, with a tentative D call TRBD2 (6 bases). The source is a woman in her fifties or sixties in good health and CMV-seropositive. The CDR3 DNA sequence: TGTGCCAGCACGGCGGGAGGGGCCAACGTCCTGACTTTC. Amino acids: CASTAGGANVLTF.